These 28 T cell receptor beta chains were all obtained from the same sample, sequenced in a study of metastatic and nonmetastatic thyroid tumors. Via MiXCR, TCRdb re-called the PCR reads. Here the sample spans tens of thousands of clones, 13% to 15% being singletons. Each patient went into thyroid surgery without having received any treatment. Sample: blood. These receptors came from a male donor with papillary thyroid cancer or a benign thyroid nodule (not recorded which). Some clones in this sample may be carry-over from other donors' samples.

The CDR3 spells CASSCPWVGLAGAYEQYF. CDR3 coding DNA: TGTGCCAGCAGCTGTCCGTGGGTAGGACTAGCGGGAGCCTACGAGCAGTACTTC. This sequence joins TRBV7-3 and TRBJ2-7, with 13 bases lining up with TRBD2. CDR3 size: 18 residues. The germline V gene encodes CDR1 SGHTA and CDR2 FQGTGA. V was clipped by 4 bases and J by 2 bases; unmatched bases: 11.

The CDR3 DNA reads TGCGCCAGCAGTTGGGAGCCGGTACTAGGCACAGATACGCAGTATTTT. Protein product: CASSWEPVLGTDTQYF. The rearrangement joins TRBV5-1 to TRBJ2-3; maybe TRBD2 (5 bases). CDR3 length: 16 residues. The V end lost 5 bases, the J end lost 1 base, and 17 bases lay between the germline ends. The V gene's germline CDR1 is SGHRS and CDR2 YFSETQ.

At least ten counts were recorded for this clone. V gene TRBV3-1 combines with J gene TRBJ1-6; 8 bases line up with TRBD1. The trim removed 6 bases at V and 9 bases at J, leaving 7 bases unmatched. CDR3 length: 14 amino acids. Germline values: CDR1 LGHDT, CDR2 YNNKEL (reference sequence). CDR3 amino acids: CASRPDRGGSPLHF. As DNA, the CDR3 is TGTGCCAGCAGACCCGACAGGGGCGGTTCACCCCTCCACTTT. Filled out from reference TRBV3-1 and TRBJ1-6, the complete variable domain reads DTAVSQTPKYLVTQMGNDKSIKCEQNLGHDTMYWYKQDSKKFLKIMFSYNNKELIINETVPNRFSPKSPDKAHLNLHINSLELGDSAVYFCASRPDRGGSPLHFGNGTRLTVT.

This clone has at least ten counts. The same CDR3 arises from other DNA sequences in this sample as well. V is TRBV11-1 and J is TRBJ2-5; D tentatively reads TRBD1 or TRBD2 (8 bases each). The CDR3 is 18 amino acids. Germline CDR1 and CDR2: SGHAT and FQDESV (reference sequence). The V end was cut by 5 bases, the J end by 5 bases, with 27 bases between. Here the CDR3 reads CASSNDRGLVVSLETQYF. CDR3 nucleotide sequence: TGTGCCAGCAGCAACGACAGGGGACTAGTGGTTTCCCTGGAGACCCAGTACTTC.

This clone was detected ten times or more. CDR3 protein: CASSSRGEGYNEQFF. The DNA for the CDR3 is TGTGCCAGCAGTTCCCGAGGGGAGGGCTACAATGAGCAGTTCTTC. The chain combines TRBV27 with TRBJ2-1; 7 positions match TRBD2. CDR3 length: 15 amino acids. With 4 bases clipped from V and 3 bases from J, the junction kept 6 bases outside the gene matches. Germline values: CDR1 MNHEY, CDR2 SMNVEV (reference sequence).

There are many counts of this clone. The V gene is TRBV28, the J gene TRBJ2-1; D possibly corresponds to TRBD1 (6 bases). V was cut by 6 bases and J by 5 bases, with 20 bases left in between. The CDR3 length is 16 residues. From germline, CDR1 is MDHEN and CDR2 SYDVKM. The CDR3 protein is CASSGAGTPPHNEQFF. The CDR3 DNA reads TGTGCCAGCAGCGGCGCCGGGACACCCCCCCACAATGAGCAGTTCTTC.

At least ten counts were recorded for this clone. The chain recombines TRBV5-1 with TRBJ2-5, with TRBD1 matching 9 bases. CDR1 is SGHRS, CDR2 YFSETQ, per germline. CDR3 length: 14 amino acids. V gave up 5 bases and J gave up 2 bases; unmatched junction bases: 4. CDR3 nucleotide sequence: TGCGCCAGCAGTTCCGACAGGGGGCAAGAGACCCAGTACTTC. Translation: CASSSDRGQETQYF.

This clone has ten or more counts. The chain uses TRBV4-3 and TRBJ1-2; 9 bases align to TRBD1. The germline V gene has CDR1 LGHNA and CDR2 YSLEER. With V trimmed by 0 bases and J by 5 bases, 4 bases remained unmatched. This CDR3 contains 15 residues. The CDR3 reads CASSQETGQGYGYTF. The DNA for the CDR3 is TGCGCCAGCAGCCAAGAAACGGGACAGGGATATGGCTACACCTTC.

In the case of this clone: A much larger clone sits a single nucleotide away, making a read error possible. The chain links TRBV6-1 to TRBJ2-4, with D perhaps given as TRBD1 or TRBD2 (5 bases each). Per the germline V gene, CDR1 is MNHNS and CDR2 is SASEGT. The CDR3 runs to 17 residues. CDR3 in DNA: TGTGCCAGCAGCCTCTCCAACTTGGGGGTAGCCAAAAACATTAAGTACTTC. This sequence encodes CASSLSNLGVAKNIKYF.

This clone was observed many times. The J gene is TRBJ2-7, the V gene TRBV10-3; 8 bases agree with TRBD1. Trimming cost V 7 bases and J 2 bases; bases outside gene matches: 13. CDR3 length: 16 residues. Germline CDR1 ENHRY, CDR2 SYGVKD. CDR3 sequence: CAITSITGGPTYEQYF. CDR3 nucleotide sequence: TGTGCCATCACCTCAATAACAGGGGGGCCTACCTACGAGCAGTACTTC.

This clone occurred many times. The rearrangement joins TRBV19 to TRBJ2-3; 8 bases line up with TRBD2. CDR3 size: 14 residues. The V gene's germline CDR1 is LNHDA and CDR2 SQIVND (reference sequence). After removal of 5 bases from V and 3 bases from J, the junction contained 4 bases not matched to a gene. DNA for the CDR3: TGTGCCAGTAGTTCCCAGCGGGAGACAGATACGCAGTATTTT. Translation gives CASSSQRETDTQYF.

This clone was counted many times. The chain recombines TRBV4-2 with TRBJ1-2; a possible D gene is TRBD1 (6 bases). V dropped 3 bases and J dropped 6 bases, with 11 bases sitting between them. The CDR3 has 13 amino acids. CDR1 is LGHNA and CDR2 is YNFKEQ in the germline V gene. This chain's CDR3 is CASSQTGFDGYTF. For the CDR3, the DNA is TGTGCCAGCAGCCAGACAGGTTTCGATGGCTACACCTTC.

This clone has ten or more counts. The CDR3 protein is CASSLRAPGGSNQPQHF. The CDR3 DNA sequence: TGTGCCAGCAGTTTAAGGGCTCCCGGGGGGTCCAATCAGCCCCAGCATTTT. The chain carries TRBV27 and TRBJ1-5; tentative D call: TRBD1 (5 bases). Germline V lookup: CDR1 MNHEY, CDR2 SMNVEV (reference sequence). The CDR3 extends over 17 amino acids. With 2 bases removed from V and 3 bases from J, the gap between germline ends came to 17 bases.

This clone was detected ten times or more. The sample holds other DNA sequences that translate to the same CDR3. This chain joins TRBV4-1 and TRBJ1-4; 8 nucleotides line up with TRBD1. The ends lost 4 bases at V and 5 bases at J; junction bases unmatched: 12. CDR3 length: 17 residues. Germline loops: CDR1 MGHRA, CDR2 YSYEKL. For the CDR3, the DNA is TGCGCCAGCAGCCGTGGCGGTGGACAGGGTGGGAATGAAAAACTGTTTTTT. Protein sequence: CASSRGGGQGGNEKLFF.

This clone was seen ten or more times. The chain has TRBV28 and TRBJ2-7; 8 bases line up with TRBD1. The CDR3 is made up of 13 amino acids. V dropped 4 bases and J dropped 7; count of bases not matched to a gene: 6. Germline V gives CDR1 MDHEN, CDR2 SYDVKM. The DNA for the CDR3 is TGTGCCAGCAGTTCGACAGGGGTCGGAGAGCAGTACTTC. It codes for CASSSTGVGEQYF. The complete variable domain, with remaining parts taken from reference TRBV28 and TRBJ2-7, reads DVKVTQSSRYLVKRTGEKVFLECVQDMDHENMFWYRQDPGLGLRLIYFSYDVKMKEKGDIPEGYSVSREKKERFSLILESASTNQTSMYLCASSSTGVGEQYFGPGTRLTVT.

This clone was detected ten times or more. The chain uses TRBV5-1 and TRBJ1-2, with a weak D call TRBD1 (5 bases). V lost 1 base and J 6 bases, leaving 16 bases between the germline ends. Germline values: CDR1 SGHRS, CDR2 YFSETQ. The CDR3 is 15 residues long. CDR3 region: CASSLPATATDGYTF. CDR3 nucleotide sequence: TGCGCCAGCAGCTTGCCAGCGACAGCTACCGATGGCTACACCTTC. Combining the CDR3 with reference TRBV5-1 and TRBJ1-2 gives the whole variable domain KAGVTQTPRYLIKTRGQQVTLSCSPISGHRSVSWYQQTPGQGLQFLFEYFSETQRNKGNFPGRFSGRQFSNSRSEMNVSTLELGDSALYLCASSLPATATDGYTFGSGTRLTVV.

This clone was seen ten or more times. Being one base from a much bigger clone, this may be a read error. The chain recombines TRBV6-1 with TRBJ1-2, with 7 positions matching TRBD1. The CDR3 contains 14 residues. J lost 5 bases, V lost 4 bases, and 7 bases had no gene match. Germline loops: CDR1 MNHNS, CDR2 SASEGT. The CDR3 DNA reads as TGTGCCAGCAGTGGCGCAGGGGGTCAATATGGCTACACCTTC. It specifies CASSGAGGQYGYTF.

Many counts were recorded for this clone. The chain links TRBV9 to TRBJ2-3; 7 bases agree with TRBD2. CDR1 is SGDLS, CDR2 YYNGEE, per germline. Losses at the gene ends were 0 bases for V and 12 bases for J; bases not matched to a gene: 7. The CDR3 covers 13 residues. As DNA, the CDR3 is TGTGCCAGCAGCGTAGATCCCGCGGGAGACCAGTATTTT. Translating it yields CASSVDPAGDQYF.

This clone appeared many times. The chain joins TRBV6-1 to TRBJ1-2, with a weak D call TRBD1 (5 bases). Germline V CDR1 and CDR2: MNHNS, SASEGT. The CDR3 loop spans 17 amino acids. V lost 5 bases and J 1 base, leaving 20 bases between the germline ends. CDR3 sequence (DNA): TGTGCCAGCAGTTTCCGGGACGGGGGAGAGAGTAACTATGGCTACACCTTC. It is translated as CASSFRDGGESNYGYTF.

Ten or more counts support this clone. The CDR3 DNA sequence: TGTGCCAGCAGCGTCTCTAGCGTTTCGGAGAATGAGCAGTTCTTC. The encoded protein is CASSVSSVSENEQFF. The chain combines TRBV9 with TRBJ2-1, with a tentative D call TRBD2 (6 bases). V was pared by 2 bases and J by 7 bases, with 16 bases between. Germline-derived CDR1 and CDR2 are SGDLS and YYNGEE. There are 15 residues in the CDR3.

This clone was picked up many times. The CDR3 nucleotides read TGCGCCAGCAGTCCGGGGGGTGAAGCTTTCTTT. This sequence encodes CASSPGGEAFF. The chain recombines TRBV5-1 with TRBJ1-1; a weak D match, TRBD1 (5 bases). Per the germline V gene, CDR1 is SGHRS and CDR2 is YFSETQ. The CDR3 totals 11 residues. V shed 5 bases and J shed 7 bases, with 9 bases lying between them. The whole variable domain, filled in from reference TRBV5-1 and TRBJ1-1, reads KAGVTQTPRYLIKTRGQQVTLSCSPISGHRSVSWYQQTPGQGLQFLFEYFSETQRNKGNFPGRFSGRQFSNSRSEMNVSTLELGDSALYLCASSPGGEAFFGQGTRLTVV.

Only a few counts were recorded for this clone. The chain couples TRBV10-2 to TRBJ2-5, with 7 bases matching TRBD2. CDR1 is WSHSY, CDR2 SAAADI, per germline. The CDR3 loop spans 15 amino acids. Losses at the gene ends were 6 bases for V and 0 bases for J; bases not matched to a gene: 7. In DNA, the CDR3 is TGCGCCAGCAGCCCTGGGAGGGGCTACCAAGAGACCCAGTACTTC. It is translated as CASSPGRGYQETQYF.

This clone has at least ten counts. In the same sample, other DNA sequences code for this CDR3. The gene calls are TRBV2 and TRBJ2-5; TRBD1 matches 7 bases. Germline V gene data show CDR1 as SNHLY and CDR2 as FYNNEI. J was trimmed by 5 bases and V by 5 bases; bases with no gene match: 8. This CDR3 contains 14 residues. The CDR3 reads CASSRQGFGETQYF. CDR3 in DNA: TGTGCCAGCAGTAGACAGGGATTTGGTGAGACCCAGTACTTC.

The chain combines TRBV20-1 with TRBJ2-1; D remains ambiguous. V was clipped by 2 bases and J by 4 bases, with 12 bases between them. The length of the CDR3 is 14 residues. Looked up from germline, CDR1 is DFQATT and CDR2 is SNEGSKA (reference sequence). The CDR3 region is CSARRQPGYNEQFF. The CDR3 DNA sequence: TGCAGTGCTAGACGGCAGCCCGGATACAATGAGCAGTTCTTC.

This clone turned up a few times. This may be a read error: a much more frequent sequence differs by one nucleotide. This chain joins TRBV3-1 and TRBJ1-1, with a tentative D call TRBD1 (5 bases). Between the trimmed V and J ends, which lost 2 bases and 3 bases, there was a span of 13 bases. Germline CDR1 reads LGHDT; CDR2 reads YNNKEL (reference sequence). The CDR3 extends over 15 amino acids. DNA for the CDR3: TGTGCCAGCAGCCAAAATTCAGGGAGGGACACTGAAGCTTTCTTT. Translated, it gives CASSQNSGRDTEAFF. Full variable domain (rest looked up from reference TRBV3-1 and TRBJ1-1): DTAVSQTPKYLVTQMGNDKSIKCEQNLGHDTMYWYKQDSKKFLKIMFSYNNKELIINETVPNRFSPKSPDKAHLNLHINSLELGDSAVYFCASSQNSGRDTEAFFGQGTRLTVV.

This clone has at least ten counts. This rearrangement joins TRBV20-1 to TRBJ1-1, with TRBD1 as a possible D gene (6 bases). Per the germline V gene, CDR1 is DFQATT and CDR2 is SNEGSKA (reference sequence). This CDR3 has 14 amino acids. The germline V and J ends were trimmed by 2 bases and 1 base, with 11 bases remaining between them. CDR3 coding DNA: TGCAGTGCTAGACTCCCGACAGGGAACACTGAAGCTTTCTTT. The encoded protein is CSARLPTGNTEAFF.

V gene TRBV11-2 combines with J gene TRBJ2-7; 10 nucleotides line up with TRBD2. Germline V gene sequence: CDR1 SGHAT, CDR2 FQNNGV. With 0 bases clipped from V and 3 bases from J, the junction kept 8 bases outside the gene matches. This CDR3 comprises 17 residues. CDR3 nucleotides: TGTGCCAGCAGCTTAGAAAAGAGTACTAGCGGGAACTACGAGCAGTACTTC. Translating gives CASSLEKSTSGNYEQYF. The full variable domain, completed using reference TRBV11-2 and TRBJ2-7, is EAGVAQSPRYKIIEKRQSVAFWCNPISGHATLYWYQQILGQGPKLLIQFQNNGVVDDSQLPKDRFSAERLKGVDSTLKIQPAKLEDSAVYLCASSLEKSTSGNYEQYFGPGTRLTVT.

V is TRBV25-1 and J is TRBJ2-6, with TRBD1 matching over 9 bases. The CDR3 extends over 18 amino acids. V shed 0 bases, J shed 2 bases, and the junction held 5 bases outside the gene matches. CDR1 and CDR2 (germline): MGHDK, SYGVNS. The CDR3 DNA is TGTGCCAGCAGTGAATACATACAGGGGGCCCCTGGGGCCAACGTCCTGACTTTC. This sequence encodes CASSEYIQGAPGANVLTF.